This entry lists 9 T cell receptor beta chains sequenced from one sample in a study of Ad26.COV2.S vaccination and SARS-CoV-2 variants (dated by TCRdb to the early 2020s). The library was obtained by the immunoSEQ multiplex PCR assay. Imported from immuneACCESS, the table was reduced by TCRdb to in-frame sequences with V and J called. These copies leave out some clones; in studies compared against another copy, an unresolved V gene accounts for under half, and the cause of the remainder is not known. The sample table shows roughly 510,000 clones, and around 90% are seen once. The ten largest account for more than 10% of the sample. Taken with the paper, the label for treatment or condition translates to: 15 to 20 received Ad26.COV2.S at low or high dose, single or two shots; roughly 5 received placebo; per-sample allocation not given. For vaccine and placebo recipients, the sequenced repertoires came from samples collected on day 63 after the first injection.

The sequenced sample was peripheral blood, obtained in a trial of Ad26.COV2.S vaccine versus placebo. These receptors originate from a person aged 18-65 years who received the Ad26.COV2.S COVID-19 vaccine or a placebo.

The chain employs TRBV11-2 and TRBJ2-4; 14 nucleotides match TRBD2. The CDR3 totals 18 residues. Germline trimming cut 6 bases from V and 3 bases from J; bases unmatched to any gene: 10. Germline CDR1 SGHAT, CDR2 FQNNGV. The CDR3, as DNA: TGTGCCAGCAGGAGAGGGACTAGCGGGAGATGGGGCAAAAACATTCAGTACTTC. Residues: CASRRGTSGRWGKNIQYF.

Turning to this clone: This specimen includes other DNA sequences encoding the same CDR3. The chain couples TRBV6-5 to TRBJ2-7, with TRBD1 as a possible D gene (5 bases). This CDR3 is 12 amino acids long. Germline V gives CDR1 MNHEY, CDR2 SVGAGI. V shed 6 bases and J shed 2 bases, with 8 bases lying between them. The CDR3 loop reads CASRGPTYEQYF. The CDR3 nucleotides are TGTGCCAGCAGGGGGCCTACCTACGAGCAGTACTTC.

The V gene is TRBV6-2 or TRBV6-3, the J gene TRBJ2-1, with 7 nucleotides matching TRBD2. With V trimmed by 2 bases and J by 7 bases, 11 bases remained unmatched. CDR1 MNHEY and CDR2 SVGEGT come from the germline V gene. The CDR3 contains 16 residues. For the CDR3, the DNA is TGTGCCAGCAGTTACGCGACCCCCGGGACTAATAATGAGCAGTTCTTC. Its protein product is CASSYATPGTNNEQFF.

The chain combines TRBV27 with TRBJ1-6, with TRBD1 as a possible D gene (6 bases). V dropped 6 bases and J dropped 7 bases, with 13 bases sitting between them. Per germline, CDR1 MNHEY and CDR2 SMNVEV (reference sequence). This CDR3 has 14 amino acids. The CDR3 DNA follows: TGTGCCAGCAGAGGGACAACCCAGAATTCACCCCTCCACTTT. Protein product: CASRGTTQNSPLHF.

The chain couples TRBV14 to TRBJ2-1, with D possibly TRBD1 on 5 matching bases. This CDR3 is built from 13 residues. V was shortened by 5 bases and J by 10 bases, with 15 bases between the two germline ends. Germline V gene sequence: CDR1 SGHDN, CDR2 FVKESK. Here the CDR3 reads CASSESLGREQFF. The CDR3 DNA sequence: TGTGCCAGCAGCGAAAGCTTGGGGCGGGAGCAGTTCTTC.

The genes are TRBV7-3 and TRBJ2-1, with a tentative D call TRBD2 (5 bases). The CDR3 contains 13 residues. CDR1 SGHTA and CDR2 FQGTGA come from the germline V gene. The germline V and J ends were trimmed by 2 bases and 9 bases, with 11 bases remaining between them. Written as DNA, the CDR3 is TGTGCCAGCAGCTTAGATGAGGGAGCTGAGCAGTTCTTC. This sequence encodes CASSLDEGAEQFF.

J is TRBJ2-3 and V is TRBV6-6; TRBD2 aligns across 11 bases. CDR1 and CDR2 (germline): MNHNY, SVGAGI (reference sequence). Trimming at V came to 7 bases and at J to 0 bases, leaving 6 bases not matched to a gene. The CDR3 extends over 16 amino acids. CDR3 amino acids: CASTPGLAASTDTQYF. CDR3 DNA: TGTGCCAGCACCCCGGGACTAGCGGCTAGCACAGATACGCAGTATTTT.

The chain couples TRBV28 to TRBJ1-5; TRBD1 is a possible D gene (5 bases). CDR1 is MDHEN and CDR2 is SYDVKM in the germline V gene. V lost 7 bases and J lost 1, with 17 bases in between. The length of the CDR3 is 16 residues. CDR3 sequence reads: CASTNLGGVSNQPQHF. The CDR3 nucleotides are TGTGCCAGCACCAACCTGGGAGGGGTAAGCAATCAGCCCCAGCATTTT.

J is TRBJ1-3 and V is TRBV5-4; possibly TRBD1 for D (5 bases). The germline CDR1 and CDR2 sequences are SGHNT and YYREEE (reference sequence). V lost 2 bases and J lost 4, with 10 bases in between. There are 14 residues in the CDR3. Here the CDR3 DNA reads TGTGCCAGCAGCTTCCAGGGTCCCGGAAACACCATATATTTT. This sequence encodes CASSFQGPGNTIYF.